This TCR beta chain was documented in a study of cytomegalovirus exposure and HLA in healthy donors. The V gene lost 4 bases and the J gene lost 0 bases, with 17 bases spanning the gap. The CDR3 is 16 residues long. Germline-derived CDR1 and CDR2 are SGHRS and YFSETQ. The PCR had 60 Vbeta and 13 Jbeta primers. Repertoires were generated with immunoSEQ multiplex PCR, while TCRdb's copy carries only in-frame clones and drops some. The sample yields approximately 220,000 clones, roughly 80% seen once. The chain carries TRBV5-1 and TRBJ2-7; D is unresolved. The sequenced sample consisted of PBMCs. This sequence was found in a man in his forties in good health and CMV-seropositive. CDR3 nucleotide sequence: TGCGCCAGCAGCCCTATGCCCTCCGCGAGCTCCTACGAGCAGTACTTC. It yields the protein CASSPMPSASSYEQYF.